The 6 T cell receptor beta chains in this list originate from one sample, sequenced in a study of neurological immune-mediated disorders. TCRdb re-derived calls from the 5' RACE reads in MiXCR, one entry per CDR3 protein. The repertoire includes some 60,000 distinct CDR3 sequences, around 3.8% of them detected once, and roughly 2.3% sits in the top ten. Sequencing was performed on PBMCs. These receptor sequences come from a woman aged 45-65 years with multiple sclerosis.

This clonotype has at least ten counts. This chain links TRBV7-2 with TRBJ1-2; no definite D call. The length of the CDR3 is 14 residues. Germline-derived CDR1 and CDR2 are SGHTA and FQGNSA. Trimming took off 1 base at V and 4 bases at J, with 10 bases between the two ends. CDR3 in DNA: TGTGCCAGCAGCTTAGGGAACAGAGCCTATGGCTACACCTTC. As protein: CASSLGNRAYGYTF.

This clonotype appeared many times. This chain connects TRBV24-1 to TRBJ2-5, with no clear D. The V end lost 4 bases, the J end lost 5 bases, and 10 bases lay between the germline ends. This CDR3 spans 13 amino acids. Germline lookup yields CDR1 KGHDR and CDR2 SFDVKD. In DNA form, the CDR3 reads TGTGCCACCAGTGACCCTCGGGTGGAGACCCAGTACTTC. This sequence encodes CATSDPRVETQYF.

This clonotype came up many times. The genes are TRBV27 and TRBJ2-2; the D gene is possibly TRBD2 (6 bases). CDR1 is MNHEY and CDR2 is SMNVEV in the germline V gene (reference sequence). The CDR3 is 14 amino acids. Trimming took 4 bases from V and 3 from J, leaving 9 bases between them. The CDR3, as DNA: TGTGCCAGCAGTTGGACGGGAGACACCGGGGAGCTGTTTTTT. Amino acid sequence: CASSWTGDTGELFF.

This clonotype has a count of ten or more. The chain is built from TRBV4-3 and TRBJ2-5; the D gene could be TRBD1 or TRBD2 (5 bases each). The CDR3 is made up of 15 amino acids. The germline V and J ends were trimmed by 0 bases and 5 bases, with 13 bases remaining between them. Germline V gene lookup returns CDR1 LGHNA and CDR2 YSLEER. In DNA, the CDR3 is TGCGCCAGCAGCCAAGATGCAGGGCGAGGGGAGACCCAGTACTTC. Its translation: CASSQDAGRGETQYF.

There are a few counts of this clonotype. The chain carries TRBV29-1 and TRBJ2-7; unclear D gene. The V gene's germline CDR1 is SQVTM and CDR2 ANQGSEA. The V end lost 5 bases, the J end lost 3 bases, and 11 bases lay between the germline ends. This CDR3 comprises 12 residues. The DNA for the CDR3 is TGCAGCGTTAGCGAAAGGTACTACGAGCAGTACTTC. Translation: CSVSERYYEQYF.

This clonotype appeared many times. The chain links TRBV5-1 to TRBJ1-1; TRBD1 agrees at 9 bases. CDR1 SGHRS and CDR2 YFSETQ come from the germline V gene. The CDR3 is 14 amino acids. The V and J ends lost 7 bases and 2 bases, in that order; junction bases with no gene match: 6. The CDR3 reads CASRRTGENTEAFF. DNA for the CDR3: TGCGCCAGCCGAAGGACAGGGGAAAACACTGAAGCTTTCTTT.